This TCR beta chain was identified in a study of blood T cell repertoires in COVID-19. Study overall: Spain, Italy and the United States supplied samples that represented acute and convalescent COVID-19. PBMCs, B-cell-depleted T cells, or T cells were the source of the cDNA or gDNA that made up the material.

In the source study's methods: Researchers report that nucleated cell counts were estimated from reference gene primer amplification. The repertoire was sequenced with immunoSEQ multiplex PCR; TCRdb's copy has only in-frame clones and lacks some. V, J and clone size are those of that table, while D and trimming were read from the DNA. The sample has some 160,000 clones; more than 65% are singletons. CDR3 size: 11 residues. Looked up from germline, CDR1 is ENHRY and CDR2 is SYGVKD. The V and J ends lost 5 bases and 11 bases, in that order; junction bases with no gene match: 5. Sequenced: peripheral blood. The source of this sequence is a woman of 80 years or more with acute or convalescent COVID-19. This chain joins TRBV10-3 and TRBJ1-1; 7 bases map to TRBD1. The CDR3 nucleotides are TGTGCCATCAGTACACAGGGGAGCGCTTTCTTT. Its protein is CAISTQGSAFF.